This is a list of T cell receptor beta chains from one sample in a study of blood T cell repertoires in COVID-19. Profiling relied on immunoSEQ multiplex PCR, and the TCRdb table lists in-frame clones only, not all of them. The sample includes 100,000 or so clones, around 87% of them seen just once. Input material: peripheral blood. The receptor source for this set is a woman aged 25 to 39 with acute or convalescent COVID-19. The CDR3 runs from the conserved cysteine through the conserved F or W. Fields, in order: clone size, CDR3 length, J gene, V gene, D gene, CDR3 DNA, CDR3 protein. The D gene is left open where the match is weak. A clone size is listed for some rows: how often the clone was seen (once, few, many), or a class if it is expanded.

NA	17	TRBJ1-6	TRBV5-1	TRBD1	TGCGCCAGCAGCGTGGGACAGGGAGATGCCTATAATTCACCCCTCCACTTT	CASSVGQGDAYNSPLHF
NA	13	TRBJ2-2	TRBV2	NA	TGTGCCAGCAGGGCCCAGGGGACCGGGGAGCTGTTTTTT	CASRAQGTGELFF
NA	16	TRBJ2-3	TRBV5-4	NA	TGTGCCAGCAGCTTGTCGAGGGGGGGGAATGGAGATACGCAGTATTTT	CASSLSRGGNGDTQYF
NA	14	TRBJ1-5	TRBV19	NA	TGTGCCAGTAAGTTGGGGGCTATCAATCAGCCCCAGCATTTT	CASKLGAINQPQHF
NA	13	TRBJ1-5	TRBV6-5	NA	TGTGCCAGCAGCCCCTGGGGCGATCAGCCCCAGCATTTT	CASSPWGDQPQHF
NA	16	TRBJ2-7	TRBV10-1	TRBD2	TGCGCCAGCAGTGAGAGCGATGAGCGGGGGGTCCACGAGCAGTACTTC	CASSESDERGVHEQYF
NA	18	TRBJ2-6	TRBV9	NA	TGTGCCAGCAGCGTAGACCAGGGAGGTGGCTCTGGGGCCAACGTCCTGACTTTC	CASSVDQGGGSGANVLTF
NA	16	TRBJ2-7	TRBV7-9	TRBD1	TGTGCCAGCAGCCCCCCGACCGGGACAGGGGCCTACGAGCAGTACTTC	CASSPPTGTGAYEQYF
few	14	TRBJ1-3	TRBV5-1	NA	TGCGCCAGCAGCTTGGAACCAGCTGGAAACACCATATATTTT	CASSLEPAGNTIYF
NA	15	TRBJ1-4	TRBV4-1	TRBD1	TGCGCCAGCAGCGCCCCACAGGGGGCTAATGAAAAACTGTTTTTT	CASSAPQGANEKLFF
NA	12	TRBJ2-7	TRBV5-1	TRBD1	TGCGCCAGCAGCTTTACAGGGGTTGAGCAGTACTTC	CASSFTGVEQYF
NA	15	TRBJ1-5	TRBV3-1/TRBV3-2	TRBD1	TGTGCCAGCGGTACGGGGACAGGGTTAAGTCAGCCCCAGCATTTT	CASGTGTGLSQPQHF
NA	13	TRBJ1-5	TRBV30	NA	TGTGCCTGGAGTGGACAACGATATCAGCCCCAGCATTTT	CAWSGQRYQPQHF
NA	15	TRBJ2-7	TRBV28	NA	TGTGCCAGCAGCAACCCTCGGCGGACAATACACGAGCAGTACTTC	CASSNPRRTIHEQYF
NA	15	TRBJ1-3	TRBV5-1	NA	TGCGCCAGCAGCTTGGGATCCAGCTCTGGAAACACCATATATTTT	CASSLGSSSGNTIYF
NA	14	TRBJ2-4	TRBV7-2	NA	TGTGCCAGCAGCTGGGGGGTGGCCCCCCACATTCAGTACTTC	CASSWGVAPHIQYF
NA	11	TRBJ2-7	TRBV29-1	NA	TGCAGCGTTGCCAGCGACTACGAGCAGTACTTC	CSVASDYEQYF
few	15	TRBJ1-6	TRBV7-6	TRBD1	TGTGCCAGCAGCTTAGGTGGACAGGGGAATTCACCCCTCCACTTT	CASSLGGQGNSPLHF
NA	14	TRBJ1-5	TRBV28	NA	TGTGCCAGCAGTTTTTCCGTTAGCAATCAGCCCCAGCATTTT	CASSFSVSNQPQHF
NA	14	TRBJ2-4	TRBV12-5	TRBD1	TGTGCTAGTGGTTTGAACAGGGGCCCAAACATTCAGTACTTC	CASGLNRGPNIQYF
NA	15	TRBJ2-2	TRBV20-1	TRBD2	TGCAGTGCTAGTAGTAGAGCGGGGCACACCGGGGAGCTGTTTTTT	CSASSRAGHTGELFF
NA	15	TRBJ1-1	TRBV27	NA	TGTGCCAGCAGTTTTCGGGGGGCAATGAACACTGAAGCTTTCTTT	CASSFRGAMNTEAFF
NA	13	TRBJ1-5	TRBV7-9	NA	TGTGCCAGCAGCTTAACGGGAGATCAGCCCCAGCATTTT	CASSLTGDQPQHF
once	16	TRBJ1-2	TRBV11-3	TRBD1	TGTGCCAGCAGCGGGCCAGACAGGGGCTTCGGCTATGGCTACACCTTC	CASSGPDRGFGYGYTF
NA	13	TRBJ2-7	TRBV2	TRBD2	TGTGCCAGCAGGGTACAGCTGGGGGGGGAGCAGTACTTC	CASRVQLGGEQYF
NA	14	TRBJ1-1	TRBV28	NA	TGTGCCAGCAGTTTGGCAGGGGATAACACTGAAGCTTTCTTT	CASSLAGDNTEAFF
few	14	TRBJ1-2	TRBV7-9	NA	TGTGCCAGCAGCTTATCCGTAGGGGAGGATGGCTACACCTTC	CASSLSVGEDGYTF
NA	16	TRBJ1-5	TRBV27	NA	TGTGCCAGCAGCCACATTTTCCCGGACAGTAATCAGCCCCAGCATTTT	CASSHIFPDSNQPQHF
NA	14	TRBJ1-4	TRBV28	NA	TGTGCCAGCAGTTTAGCCAGGGAGGGTGAAAAACTGTTTTTT	CASSLAREGEKLFF
NA	17	TRBJ1-2	TRBV18	NA	TGTGCCAGCTCACCCTCCACCGCGACGGAGACCGTATATGGCTACACCTTC	CASSPSTATETVYGYTF
NA	13	TRBJ1-5	TRBV11-2	NA	TGTGCCAGCAGCCCAGGAGGAAATCAGCCCCAGCATTTT	CASSPGGNQPQHF
NA	16	TRBJ2-2	TRBV24-1	NA	TGTGCCACCAGTGATTCCCGGGCAGGGCGAACCGGGGAGCTGTTTTTT	CATSDSRAGRTGELFF
NA	16	TRBJ2-1	TRBV18	NA	TGTGCCAGCTCACCACTTGCGGGGAACTCCTACAATGAGCAGTTCTTC	CASSPLAGNSYNEQFF
NA	18	TRBJ2-1	TRBV9	TRBD2	TGTGCCAGCAGCGTAGAGACCCCAGTAGCGGGGGGTTACAATGAGCAGTTCTTC	CASSVETPVAGGYNEQFF
NA	13	TRBJ1-2	TRBV29-1	TRBD1	TGCAGCGTTGAACGGGGCAGGGGGTATGGCTACACCTTC	CSVERGRGYGYTF
NA	15	TRBJ1-2	TRBV28	NA	TGTGCCAGCAGTTTGGGTGGGCTATTCGGCTATGGCTACACCTTC	CASSLGGLFGYGYTF
NA	16	TRBJ1-6	TRBV7-2	NA	TGTGCCAGCAGCTCCCCAGATGGCTCCTATAATTCACCCCTCCACTTT	CASSSPDGSYNSPLHF
NA	16	TRBJ2-2	TRBV9	TRBD2	TGTGCCAGCAGCCCTGCGGCTAGCGGGGGTCCCGGGGAGCTGTTTTTT	CASSPAASGGPGELFF
NA	13	TRBJ2-1	TRBV7-3	TRBD1	TGTGCCAGCAGCTTAGACAGGGCCAAAGAGCAGTTCTTC	CASSLDRAKEQFF
NA	12	TRBJ1-2	TRBV2	NA	TGTGCCAGCAGTGGGCCTCGTGAAGGCTACACCTTC	CASSGPREGYTF
few	14	TRBJ1-5	TRBV19	NA	TGTGCCAGTAGTATAAGCTGGGGAGGCCAGCCCCAGCATTTT	CASSISWGGQPQHF
NA	12	TRBJ1-6	TRBV28	NA	TGTGCCAGCAGTTCAGTGATACCACCCCTCCACTTT	CASSSVIPPLHF
NA	14	TRBJ1-1	TRBV6-5	NA	TGTGCCAGCAGTATACTAGGGCTGGGAGCTGAAGCTTTCTTT	CASSILGLGAEAFF
NA	15	TRBJ1-1	TRBV7-9	NA	TGTGCCAGCAACGGGGGAGCTGAGCTGAACACTGAAGCTTTCTTT	CASNGGAELNTEAFF
NA	15	TRBJ2-3	TRBV7-2	TRBD2	TGTGCCAGCACCCTTTCGGGGGGGGGCACAGATACGCAGTATTTT	CASTLSGGGTDTQYF
few	15	TRBJ1-5	TRBV5-6	TRBD1	TGTGCCAGCAGCTTGTTACAGGGGACCCTCTCGCCCCAGCATTTT	CASSLLQGTLSPQHF
NA	14	TRBJ1-2	TRBV2	TRBD1	TGTGCCAGCAGTGGACAGGGAAAAAACTATGGCTACACCTTC	CASSGQGKNYGYTF
NA	13	TRBJ1-6	TRBV11-2	NA	TGTGCCAGCAGCTCGGGCCCGGGGGGACCCCTCCACTTT	CASSSGPGGPLHF